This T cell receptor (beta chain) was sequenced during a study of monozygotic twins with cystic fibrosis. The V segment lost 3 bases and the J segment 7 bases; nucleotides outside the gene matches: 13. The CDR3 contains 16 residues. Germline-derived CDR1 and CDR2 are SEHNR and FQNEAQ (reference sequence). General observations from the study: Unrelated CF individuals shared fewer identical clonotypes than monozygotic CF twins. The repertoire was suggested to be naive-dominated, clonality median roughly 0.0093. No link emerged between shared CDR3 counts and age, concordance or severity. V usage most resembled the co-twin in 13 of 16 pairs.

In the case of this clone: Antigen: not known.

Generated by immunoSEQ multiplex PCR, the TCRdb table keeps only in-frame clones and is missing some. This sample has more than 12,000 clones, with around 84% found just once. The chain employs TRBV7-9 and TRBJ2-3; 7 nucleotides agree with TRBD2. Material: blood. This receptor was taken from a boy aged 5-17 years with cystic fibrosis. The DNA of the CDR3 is TGTGCCAGCAGCTTTGTCGCGGGGGTAAAGAAATATACGCAGTATTTT. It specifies CASSFVAGVKKYTQYF.